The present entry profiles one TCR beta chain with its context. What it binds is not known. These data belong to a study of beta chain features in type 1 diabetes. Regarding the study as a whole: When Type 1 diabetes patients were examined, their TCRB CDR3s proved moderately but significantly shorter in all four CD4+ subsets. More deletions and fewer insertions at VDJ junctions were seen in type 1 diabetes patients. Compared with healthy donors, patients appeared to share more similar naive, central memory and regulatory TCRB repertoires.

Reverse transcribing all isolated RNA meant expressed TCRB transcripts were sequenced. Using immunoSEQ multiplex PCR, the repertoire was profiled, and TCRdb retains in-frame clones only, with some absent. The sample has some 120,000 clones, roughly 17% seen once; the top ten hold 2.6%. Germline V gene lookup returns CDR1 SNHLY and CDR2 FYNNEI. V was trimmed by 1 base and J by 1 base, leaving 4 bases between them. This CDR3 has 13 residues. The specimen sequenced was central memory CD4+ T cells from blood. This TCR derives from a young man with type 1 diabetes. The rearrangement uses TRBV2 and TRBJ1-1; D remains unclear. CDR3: CASSEEANTEAFF. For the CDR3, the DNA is TGTGCCAGCAGTGAAGAGGCGAACACTGAAGCTTTCTTT.